The rows below give T cell receptor beta chains drawn from one sample of a study of T cell responses to AZD1222 COVID-19 vaccine. TCRdb's table, derived via immunoSEQ multiplex PCR, lists solely in-frame clones and lacks some. The sample yields under 150,000 clones, around 91% seen once. The starting material was peripheral blood, obtained 28 days after the second AZD1222 dose. The receptors were sampled from an adult who received the AZD1222 COVID-19 vaccine. The CDR3 runs from the conserved cysteine through the conserved F or W. A D gene is named only where the DNA matches it firmly. Clone size, where shown, is once, few, many, or a class for clones that have expanded.

abundance | j_gene | v_gene | d_gene | CDR3nt | CDR3aa
- | TRBJ1-6 | TRBV3-1/TRBV3-2 | - | TGTGCCAGCAGCCAAGGGACAAACGATAATTCACCCCTCCACTTT | CASSQGTNDNSPLHF
- | TRBJ2-1 | TRBV24-1 | TRBD2 | TGTGCCACCAGTGATAGACTCGCTAGCGGGAGGTATGAGCAGTTCTTC | CATSDRLASGRYEQFF
- | TRBJ1-1 | TRBV2 | TRBD1 | TGTGCCAGCAGTCAGGGACAGGGTGGCACTGAAGCTTTCTTT | CASSQGQGGTEAFF
- | TRBJ1-1 | TRBV7-9 | - | TGTGCCAGCAGTAGCGGGAGCCGCCTGTCTGAAGCTTTCTTT | CASSSGSRLSEAFF
- | TRBJ2-2 | TRBV7-9 | - | TGTGCCAGCAGCCTTTCCGGGGAGCTGTTTTTT | CASSLSGELFF
- | TRBJ1-2 | TRBV27 | TRBD1 | TGTGCCAGCACCTCAGGGGGCAAGGGTGGCTACACCTTC | CASTSGGKGGYTF
- | TRBJ1-5 | TRBV9 | - | TGTGCCAGCAGCGTACAGGGAACAGGTCAGCCCCAGCATTTT | CASSVQGTGQPQHF
once | TRBJ1-2 | TRBV15 | - | TGTGCCACCAGCAGAGATCGGGCAGGGGATGGCTACACCTTC | CATSRDRAGDGYTF
- | TRBJ1-1 | TRBV9 | - | TGTGCCAGCAGCGTACAGGGTTACACTGAAGCTTTCTTT | CASSVQGYTEAFF
- | TRBJ2-7 | TRBV5-8 | TRBD2 | TGTGCCAGCAGCCTGGGGACTAGCGGGAATCCCTCCGAGCAGTACTTC | CASSLGTSGNPSEQYF
- | TRBJ1-1 | TRBV4-1 | - | TGCGCCAGCTCTCCGACCGCTGACCTACGCATGAACACTGAAGCTTTCTTT | CASSPTADLRMNTEAFF
- | TRBJ2-1 | TRBV7-7 | TRBD2 | TGTGCCAGCAGCGTCGGGACTAGCGGGGGGAATGAGCAGTTCTTC | CASSVGTSGGNEQFF
- | TRBJ1-2 | TRBV4-1 | - | TGCGCCAGCAGACGGGACACTTCTAACTATGGCTACACCTTC | CASRRDTSNYGYTF
- | TRBJ1-2 | TRBV7-2 | TRBD1 | TGTGCCAGCAGCTTCACCGGGACAGCAGTCTCTGAGGGCTACACCTTC | CASSFTGTAVSEGYTF
- | TRBJ1-2 | TRBV2 | - | TGTGCCAGCGTATTCCTCTCTAACTATGGCTACACCTTC | CASVFLSNYGYTF
- | TRBJ1-3 | TRBV19 | - | TGTGCCAGTAGTATCGACAGGTTTCGCTCTGGAAACACCATATATTTT | CASSIDRFRSGNTIYF
- | TRBJ2-3 | TRBV5-1 | - | TGCGCCAGCAGCCCTCCGGTGAAAGATACGCAGTATTTT | CASSPPVKDTQYF
- | TRBJ1-2 | TRBV6-5 | - | TGTGCCAGCAGTCCAACGAGGGCACGGGGCTACACCTTC | CASSPTRARGYTF
- | TRBJ1-1 | TRBV7-8 | - | TGTGCCAGCAGCTTAAAATGGGTCGGGGGTGAAGCTTTCTTT | CASSLKWVGGEAFF
- | TRBJ1-1 | TRBV2 | - | TGTGCCAGCGGGCAGGGGAACACTGAAGCTTTCTTT | CASGQGNTEAFF
once | TRBJ2-7 | TRBV7-9 | TRBD2 | TGTGCCAGCGGGATCCCGACTAGCGGATCCTACGAGCAGTACTTC | CASGIPTSGSYEQYF
- | TRBJ2-1 | TRBV6-5 | - | TGTGCCAGCAAGGCAGGGTACAATGAGCAGTTCTTC | CASKAGYNEQFF
- | TRBJ2-1 | TRBV7-9 | - | TGTGCCAGCAGCTTTGGGGACCCCGGGGATGAGCAGTTCTTC | CASSFGDPGDEQFF
- | TRBJ1-1 | TRBV6-2/TRBV6-3 | TRBD1 | TGTGCCAGCAGCTCGAGGGGGCTATCGAACACTGAAGCTTTCTTT | CASSSRGLSNTEAFF
- | TRBJ1-1 | TRBV10-3 | - | TGTGCCATCAGGGCGGTATGGCAGGGGAGCACTGAAGCTTTCTTT | CAIRAVWQGSTEAFF
- | TRBJ2-5 | TRBV6-6 | - | TGTGCCAGCAGTCACCTGCTTGGCGGCCAAGAGACCCAGTACTTC | CASSHLLGGQETQYF
once | TRBJ1-5 | TRBV6-1 | - | TGTGCCAGCAGTGACACCAACCTGAATCAGCCCCAGCATTTT | CASSDTNLNQPQHF
few | TRBJ2-2 | TRBV4-3 | - | TGCGCCAGCAGCCAAGAGTGGCACAACACCGGGGAGCTGTTTTTT | CASSQEWHNTGELFF
- | TRBJ2-2 | TRBV18 | - | TGTGCCAGCTCACCAGGCAGGGTCTTCACCGGGGAGCTGTTTTTT | CASSPGRVFTGELFF
- | TRBJ1-1 | TRBV11-2 | - | TGTGCCAGCAGTTCCCAGGTGAACACTGAAGCTTTCTTT | CASSSQVNTEAFF
- | TRBJ2-2 | TRBV28 | TRBD1 | TGTGCCAGCAGTAGACAGGGTGGCACCGGGGAGCTGTTTTTT | CASSRQGGTGELFF
- | TRBJ1-5 | TRBV3-1/TRBV3-2 | - | TGTGCCAGCAGCCAGGCAGGGAATCAGCCCCAGCATTTT | CASSQAGNQPQHF
- | TRBJ1-3 | TRBV15 | - | TGTGCCACCAGCCCGGGGGGCAGGGTGGCTAGAAACACCATATATTTT | CATSPGGRVARNTIYF
- | TRBJ2-2 | TRBV12-5 | TRBD1 | TGTGCTAGTGGTCAGGGACAGGGGAACACCGGGGAGCTGTTTTTT | CASGQGQGNTGELFF
- | TRBJ2-1 | TRBV5-6 | TRBD2 | TGTGCCAGCACCTCGACCGGGGGGAGCTCCTACAATGAGCAGTTCTTC | CASTSTGGSSYNEQFF
once | TRBJ2-2 | TRBV2 | TRBD1 | TGTGCCAGCGCTGGACAGGGAAACACCGGGGAGCTGTTTTTT | CASAGQGNTGELFF
- | TRBJ2-1 | TRBV4-3 | - | TGCGCCAGCAGCCCCGGGACCGCTTCGACTGGTGAGCAGTTCTTC | CASSPGTASTGEQFF
- | TRBJ2-4 | TRBV19 | TRBD2 | TGTGCCAGTAGAAATTGGCGGGAGGGCCGGGGACGGAACGTTCAGTACTTC | CASRNWREGRGRNVQYF
- | TRBJ1-1 | TRBV7-2 | - | TGTGCCAGCAGCTTAGCAGGGGGTGGGCCTGAAGCTTTCTTT | CASSLAGGGPEAFF
- | TRBJ1-5 | TRBV28 | - | TGTGCCAGCAGTTTTGGAGGGAATCAGCCCCAGCATTTT | CASSFGGNQPQHF
few | TRBJ1-1 | TRBV12-5 | - | TGTGCTAGTGGCAAGGACTTAGGCACTGAAGCTTTCTTT | CASGKDLGTEAFF
few | TRBJ2-3 | TRBV4-1 | - | TGCGCCAGCAGCCAAGCGGTGGGCAGCACAGATACGCAGTATTTT | CASSQAVGSTDTQYF
- | TRBJ1-4 | TRBV16 | - | TGTGCCAGCAGCCTCGGACGATCAACTAATGAAAAACTGTTTTTT | CASSLGRSTNEKLFF
- | TRBJ1-4 | TRBV7-9 | - | TGTGCCAGCAGCTTAGGAGAGGGTCCTGCAACTAATGAAAAACTGTTTTTT | CASSLGEGPATNEKLFF
once | TRBJ1-1 | TRBV5-8 | - | TGTGCCAGCAGCTCGGGCCCCGAGTCGGGCACTGAAGCTTTCTTT | CASSSGPESGTEAFF